This is a list of T cell receptor beta chains from one sample in a study of response to subunit inactivated influenza vaccine. A single record per CDR3 protein comes from TCRdb applying MiXCR to the RT-PCR reads. The sample lists approximately 300,000 distinct CDR3 sequences, approximately 23% occurring once. The specimen comprised PBMCs from blood, sampled 21 months after vaccination. These receptors came from a man in his fifties or sixties who received an inactivated influenza vaccine. Each CDR3 is given with its conserved first and last residue. The order of the fields is V gene, J gene, clone size, D gene, CDR3 length, CDR3 protein, CDR3 DNA. The D gene is left open where the match is weak. Clone size, where shown, is once, few, many, or a class for clones that have expanded.

TRBV11-2	TRBJ1-2	NA	NA	14	CASSPKGGNGGYTF	TGTGCCAGCAGTCCTAAGGGAGGGAATGGAGGCTACACCTTC
TRBV20-1	TRBJ1-2	many	TRBD1	14	CSARGQGTPIGYTF	TGCAGTGCTAGAGGACAGGGAACCCCTATAGGCTACACCTTC
TRBV7-2	TRBJ1-3	NA	NA	14	CASSTSRVGNTIYF	TGTGCCAGCAGCACGAGCCGGGTCGGAAACACCATATATTTT
TRBV27	TRBJ2-1	few	TRBD2	16	CASSLIGGGVNNEQFF	TGTGCCAGCAGTTTAATCGGCGGGGGGGTAAACAATGAGCAGTTCTTC
TRBV29-1	TRBJ1-4	few	TRBD1	14	CSVSVGTGNEKLFF	TGCAGCGTCTCGGTTGGGACAGGGAATGAAAAACTGTTTTTT
TRBV10-2	TRBJ2-3	NA	TRBD2	16	CASSESTSGSPDTQYF	TGCGCCAGCAGTGAGTCTACTAGCGGGAGCCCAGATACGCAGTATTTT
TRBV7-9	TRBJ1-6	few	NA	15	CASSSTGQLNSPLHF	TGTGCCAGCAGCTCGACCGGACAGCTCAATTCACCCCTCCACTTT
TRBV4-3	TRBJ2-2	NA	NA	16	CASSQERQPNTGELFF	TGCGCCAGCAGCCAAGAACGGCAACCGAACACCGGGGAGCTGTTTTTT
TRBV6-1	TRBJ1-2	many	NA	13	CASSPFLNYGYTF	TGTGCCAGCAGTCCTTTTCTTAACTATGGCTACACCTTC
TRBV6-5	TRBJ2-7	NA	TRBD1	15	CASSYSGTGNYEQYF	TGTGCCAGCAGTTACTCAGGGACAGGAAACTACGAGCAGTACTTC
TRBV5-5	TRBJ2-1	NA	NA	14	CASTGLASYNEQFF	TGTGCCAGCACTGGCCTAGCCTCCTACAATGAGCAGTTCTTC
TRBV28	TRBJ1-2	few	NA	13	CASRGGQGYGYTF	TGTGCCAGCAGGGGAGGCCAGGGCTATGGCTACACCTTC
TRBV29-1	TRBJ2-5	NA	NA	14	CSGRQSNYQETQYF	TGCAGCGGAAGACAGTCCAACTACCAGGAGACCCAGTACTTC
TRBV6-1	TRBJ2-6	NA	NA	13	CASSSGGANVLTF	TGTGCCAGCAGTAGTGGTGGGGCCAACGTCCTGACTTTC
TRBV5-1	TRBJ1-2	NA	NA	16	CASSSQWGPGSYGYTF	TGCGCCAGCAGCTCGCAGTGGGGCCCCGGAAGCTATGGCTACACCTTC
TRBV5-6	TRBJ2-7	NA	TRBD1	14	CASSPDRGHGEQYF	TGTGCCAGCAGCCCCGACAGGGGGCATGGCGAGCAGTACTTC
TRBV5-5	TRBJ2-1	NA	NA	13	CASSQELPSEQFF	TGTGCCAGCAGCCAGGAGCTTCCCAGTGAGCAGTTCTTC
TRBV3-1	TRBJ1-4	NA	NA	14	CASSQWGRAEKLFF	TGTGCCAGCAGCCAATGGGGGCGCGCTGAAAAACTGTTTTTT